This T cell receptor beta chain was profiled in a study of cytomegalovirus exposure and HLA in healthy donors. Study summary: Most genotyped donors, approximately 77% of more than 300, had Caucasian-associated genetic ancestry.

This clone was seen more than once but under ten times. The target antigen is unknown. Findings and limits, study-wide: A later analysis showed HLA-associated TCR beta chains outstripping equally common others in clonal expansion.

The study ran its PCR with 60 Vbeta and 13 Jbeta primers. Some clones are missing from TCRdb's copy, which holds only in-frame ones; the method was immunoSEQ multiplex PCR. The sample shows 200,000 to 250,000 clones, about 80% of them seen only once. The germline gives CDR1 SEHNR, CDR2 FQNEAQ (reference sequence). The CDR3 is 16 amino acids. J gave up 2 bases and V 5 bases, and 10 bases lay outside the gene matches. Sequenced sample: PBMCs. The source of this sequence is a man aged 18 to 29 in good health and CMV-seronegative. The genes are TRBV7-9 and TRBJ2-7, with 9 bases matching TRBD1. The CDR3 coding sequence is TGTGCCAGCAGCAAAGCAACAGGGGGCCTACCCTACGAGCAGTACTTC. It is translated as CASSKATGGLPYEQYF.